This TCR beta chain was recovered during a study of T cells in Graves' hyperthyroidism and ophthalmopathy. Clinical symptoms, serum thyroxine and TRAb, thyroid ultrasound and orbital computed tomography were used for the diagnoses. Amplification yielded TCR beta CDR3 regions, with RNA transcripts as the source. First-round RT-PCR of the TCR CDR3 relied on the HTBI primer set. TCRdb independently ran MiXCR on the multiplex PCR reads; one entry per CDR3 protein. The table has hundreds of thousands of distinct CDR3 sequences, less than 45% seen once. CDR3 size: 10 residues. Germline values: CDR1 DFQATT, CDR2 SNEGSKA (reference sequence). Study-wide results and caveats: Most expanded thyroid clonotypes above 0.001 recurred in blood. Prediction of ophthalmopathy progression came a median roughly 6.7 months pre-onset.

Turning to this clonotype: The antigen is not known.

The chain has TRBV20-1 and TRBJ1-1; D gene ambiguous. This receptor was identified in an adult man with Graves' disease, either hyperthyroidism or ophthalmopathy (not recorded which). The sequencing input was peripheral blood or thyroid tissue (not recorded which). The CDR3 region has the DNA TGCAGGGTGCGGGACACTGAAGCTTTCTTT. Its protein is CRVRDTEAFF.